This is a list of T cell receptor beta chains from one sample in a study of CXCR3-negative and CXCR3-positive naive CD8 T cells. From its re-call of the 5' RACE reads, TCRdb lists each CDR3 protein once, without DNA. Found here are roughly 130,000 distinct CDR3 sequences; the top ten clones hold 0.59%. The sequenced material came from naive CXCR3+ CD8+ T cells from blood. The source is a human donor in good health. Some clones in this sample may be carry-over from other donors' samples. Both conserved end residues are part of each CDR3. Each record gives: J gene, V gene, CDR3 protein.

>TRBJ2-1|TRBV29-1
CSATSGRSYNGQFF
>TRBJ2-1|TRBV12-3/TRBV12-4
CASSLSVEQFF
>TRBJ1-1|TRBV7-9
CASSSGGPTEAFF
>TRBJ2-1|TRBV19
CASSPGVGNEQFF
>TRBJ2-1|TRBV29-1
CSPAGIEGGEQFF
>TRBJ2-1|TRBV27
CASSFFQGGEQFF
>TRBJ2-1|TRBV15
CATRRLATYNEQFF
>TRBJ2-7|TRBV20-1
CSARDLQDIAYEQYF
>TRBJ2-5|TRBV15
CATSRAPPGRETQYF
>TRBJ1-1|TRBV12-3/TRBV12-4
CASSSLSGTEAFF
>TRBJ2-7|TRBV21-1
CASSKKGTSAYEQYF
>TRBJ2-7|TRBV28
CASRATFYEQYF
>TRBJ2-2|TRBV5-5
CASSPKRDSSATGELFF
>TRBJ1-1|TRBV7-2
CASSLLRREPGDTEAFF
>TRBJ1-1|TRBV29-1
CSVVGNTEAFF
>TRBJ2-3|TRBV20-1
CSARQEHTDTQYF
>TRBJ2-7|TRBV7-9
CASSFLGEQYF
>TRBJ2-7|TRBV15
CATSRVYGGKGREQYF
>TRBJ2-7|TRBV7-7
CASSLTSGSGGEQYF
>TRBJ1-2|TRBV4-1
CASSQENRGHYGYTF
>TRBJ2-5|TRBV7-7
CASSRGLAKETQYF
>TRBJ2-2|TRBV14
CASGGYDTGELFF